This TCR beta chain comes out of a study of CD8+ T cells in alopecia areata. Overall study context: It was 6 to 18 months of tofacitinib, and then there were 6 months off drug. Findings and limits, study-wide: Patients showed less clear TCR sequence sharing than mice, possibly partly because of HLA diversity. Lesional scalp displayed greater clonality than normal scalp, most notably in alopecia totalis/universalis.

The V gene's germline CDR1 is GTSNPN and CDR2 SVGIG (reference sequence). Unmatched junction bases numbered 1, after V lost 0 bases and J lost 1 base. The CDR3 consists of 14 residues. After isolation, RNA underwent reverse transcription to generate cDNA as the sequencing template. Some clones are missing from TCRdb's copy, which holds only in-frame ones; the method was immunoSEQ multiplex PCR. This table holds more than 100,000 clones, roughly 58% found once. This clone was counted between two and nine times. As yet, its antigen is unknown. The receptor's source is a human donor with alopecia areata. J is TRBJ2-3 and V is TRBV30, with 7 bases that match TRBD1. The source was CD4+ T cells sorted from blood, collected at week 0. The CDR3 region is CAWSVGQGTDTQYF. DNA for the CDR3: TGTGCCTGGAGTGTTGGACAGGGCACAGATACGCAGTATTTT.